This T cell receptor (beta chain) is drawn from a study of blood T cells in healthy people across ages. This clonotype appeared a single time. Its antigen remains unknown. The extraction recovered at least 5 micrograms of total RNA per sample. With a J-beta primer mix and a sample-barcoded 5' primer, a second PCR ran roughly 6 to 12 cycles. TCRdb itself ran the 5' RACE reads through MiXCR, one entry per CDR3 protein. The profile covers about 1.8 million distinct CDR3 sequences, with about 50% appearing a single time and 2.1% taken by the ten largest. Whole-study findings and limits: PBMCs that were unsorted prevented a conclusive naive versus antigen-experienced comparison.

The specimen was blood. The TCR originated in a woman aged 35 to 49 in good health.

In DNA form, the CDR3 reads TGTGCCAGCAGCCCAAGTCGGCGGGACTTCAATCAGCCCCAGCATTTT. As protein: CASSPSRRDFNQPQHF. This chain connects TRBV7-3 to TRBJ1-5; tentative D call: TRBD1 (5 bases). The ends were cut back, 5 bases at V and 3 bases at J, with 17 bases in the middle. The CDR3 runs 16 residues. The germline gives CDR1 SGHTA, CDR2 FQGTGA.